The 18 T cell receptor beta chains in this list originate from one sample, sequenced in a study of blood T cell repertoires in COVID-19. This table comes from immunoSEQ multiplex PCR, and its TCRdb copy is limited to in-frame clones, with some not included. The table has fewer than 250,000 clones, approximately 84% seen once; the top ten hold around 0.97%. The specimen sequenced was peripheral blood. The source is a man aged 35 to 55 with acute or convalescent COVID-19.

The V and J genes are TRBV7-2 and TRBJ1-6, with 11 nucleotides matching TRBD1. The CDR3 runs 15 residues. Germline-derived CDR1 and CDR2 are SGHTA and FQGNSA. J gave up 9 bases and V 0 bases, and 1 base lay outside the gene matches. In DNA, the CDR3 is TGTGCCAGCAGCTTAGCGGGGACAGGGGGTTCACCCCTCCACTTT. Translated: CASSLAGTGGSPLHF. The full variable domain, rest sourced from reference TRBV7-2 and TRBJ1-6, is GAGVSQSPSNKVTEKGKDVELRCDPISGHTALYWYRQSLGQGLEFLIYFQGNSAPDKSGLPSDRFSAERTGGSVSTLTIQRTQQEDSAVYLCASSLAGTGGSPLHFGNGTRLTVT.

This chain links TRBV5-6 with TRBJ1-4, with a tentative D call TRBD1 (5 bases). The CDR3 runs 14 residues. Looked up from germline, CDR1 is SGHDT and CDR2 is YYEEEE. Between the trimmed V and J ends, which lost 0 bases and 5 bases, there was a span of 8 bases. In nucleotides, the CDR3 is TGTGCCAGCAGCTTGGGACAGTACAATGAAAAACTGTTTTTT. Its protein product is CASSLGQYNEKLFF.

The chain carries TRBV5-1 and TRBJ2-7; no clear D gene. V lost 4 bases and J 6 bases, leaving 20 bases between the germline ends. CDR3 length equals 15 residues. CDR1 is SGHRS, CDR2 YFSETQ, per germline. The CDR3 DNA follows: TGCGCCAGCAGCCTGTCCGGTGCCGAATACGGCGAGCAGTACTTC. Translating it yields CASSLSGAEYGEQYF.

Concerning this clone itself: The sample contains more than one DNA sequence encoding this CDR3. The chain joins TRBV6-5 to TRBJ1-1; D is uncertain. The CDR3 is 13 residues long. Trimming removed 0 bases from V and 0 bases from J, with 2 bases in between. The V gene's germline CDR1 is MNHEY and CDR2 SVGAGI. The CDR3 DNA reads TGTGCCAGCAGTTACTCTATGAACACTGAAGCTTTCTTT. Its protein product is CASSYSMNTEAFF.

Concerning this clone: Because it lacks the conserved phenylalanine or tryptophan at the end, this CDR3 is likely a read error. Because the CDR3's place on the DNA is in doubt, the DNA is left out and the CDR3 is given as listed by TCRdb. The chain has TRBV5-6 and TRBJ1-4; no check of the table's D call, TRBD1, against the DNA was made. CDR1 and CDR2 (germline): SGHDT, YYEEEE. The CDR3 is 11 amino acids in total, end residues counted. CDR3 sequence: CASSRSTGQES.

V is TRBV15 and J is TRBJ1-2; D call uncertain. This CDR3 contains 15 residues. V dropped 1 base and J dropped 3 bases, with 12 bases sitting between them. Looked up from germline, CDR1 is LNHNV and CDR2 is YYDKDF (reference sequence). The CDR3 here is CATSRARWGDYGYTF. The CDR3 nucleotides read TGTGCCACCAGCAGAGCGAGGTGGGGAGACTATGGCTACACCTTC. The full variable domain, rest sourced from reference TRBV15 and TRBJ1-2, is DAMVIQNPRYQVTQFGKPVTLSCSQTLNHNVMYWYQQKSSQAPKLLFHYYDKDFNNEADTPDNFQSRRPNTSFCFLDIRSPGLGDTAMYLCATSRARWGDYGYTFGSGTRLTVV.

J is TRBJ2-2 and V is TRBV30; 7 bases map to TRBD1. This CDR3 contains 13 residues. Per germline, CDR1 GTSNPN and CDR2 SVGIG (reference sequence). J was trimmed by 0 bases and V by 8 bases; bases with no gene match: 3. CDR3 nucleotide sequence: TGTGCCCGGGACAGAACGAACACCGGGGAGCTGTTTTTT. Its protein product is CARDRTNTGELFF.

CDR3 protein: CASSVQGFKTEAFF. As DNA, the CDR3 is TGTGCCAGCAGCGTACAGGGATTTAAAACTGAAGCTTTCTTT. The genes are TRBV7-9 and TRBJ1-1; perhaps TRBD1 as D (6 bases). CDR1 is SEHNR and CDR2 is FQNEAQ in the germline V gene (reference sequence). The CDR3 runs 14 residues. The germline V and J ends were trimmed by 5 bases and 5 bases, with 15 bases remaining between them.

The chain links TRBV6-5 to TRBJ2-7; TRBD1 aligns across 9 bases. Germline CDR1 is MNHEY and CDR2 is SVGAGI. V gave up 6 bases and J gave up 5 bases; unmatched junction bases: 11. This CDR3 is built from 15 residues. In DNA, the CDR3 is TGTGCCAGCAGCACAGGGGGCTTGCCGGGGAACGAGCAGTACTTC. This encodes CASSTGGLPGNEQYF.

This clone came up once. This chain uses TRBV2 with TRBJ1-4; D is unresolved. The CDR3 is 14 residues long. Germline CDR1 is SNHLY and CDR2 is FYNNEI. The V gene lost 8 bases and the J gene lost 7 bases, with 17 bases spanning the gap. CDR3 DNA: TGTGCCAGCCGCGGAGGTCTTGGGCTTGAAAAACTGTTTTTT. This gives the protein CASRGGLGLEKLFF.

V is TRBV6-5 and J is TRBJ1-5; D gene ambiguous. The ends were cut back, 4 bases at V and 8 bases at J, with 9 bases in the middle. CDR1 and CDR2 from the germline V gene are MNHEY and SVGAGI. This CDR3 has 12 residues. CDR3 sequence reads: CASSSRSEPQHF. In DNA, the CDR3 is TGTGCCAGCAGTTCGCGGAGCGAGCCCCAGCATTTT.

J is TRBJ2-7 and V is TRBV10-1; 8 bases are a match to TRBD2. With 11 bases clipped from V and 4 bases from J, the junction kept 13 bases outside the gene matches. This CDR3 region has 14 residues. The germline gives CDR1 WNHNN, CDR2 SYGVQD (reference sequence). CDR3 sequence (DNA): TGCGCCTTTCTGACCAGCGGGGGAATATACGAGCAGTACTTC. Its translation is CAFLTSGGIYEQYF.

The J gene is TRBJ1-6, the V gene TRBV6-5; no firm D call. Germline V gene sequence: CDR1 MNHEY, CDR2 SVGAGI. The ends were cut back, 6 bases at V and 6 bases at J, with 12 bases in the middle. The CDR3 contains 14 residues. CDR3 coding DNA: TGTGCCAGCAGCCGTTTACTAGCTAATTCACCCCTCCACTTT. Amino acid sequence: CASSRLLANSPLHF.

This clone has only a few counts. The chain carries TRBV7-9 and TRBJ2-7, with a tentative D call TRBD2 (5 bases). Per germline, CDR1 SEHNR and CDR2 FQNEAQ (reference sequence). The CDR3 runs to 13 residues. Deletions cut 3 bases from V and 0 bases from J, with 6 bases between. The CDR3 nucleotides are TGTGCCAGCAGCTTTGGGAGCTCCTACGAGCAGTACTTC. Translated: CASSFGSSYEQYF.

This rearrangement joins TRBV27 to TRBJ2-5, with 7 bases that match TRBD1. This CDR3 comprises 14 residues. After removal of 0 bases from V and 4 bases from J, the junction contained 2 bases not matched to a gene. Germline loops: CDR1 MNHEY, CDR2 SMNVEV (reference sequence). CDR3 loop: CASSLSNRGETQYF. Here the CDR3 DNA reads TGTGCCAGCAGTTTATCGAACAGGGGAGAGACCCAGTACTTC.

The rearrangement uses TRBV2 and TRBJ1-5; possible D gene TRBD1, 6 bases. The germline V gene has CDR1 SNHLY and CDR2 FYNNEI. V was pared by 8 bases and J by 5 bases, with 19 bases between. The CDR3 sequence is 15 residues long. For the CDR3, the DNA is TGTGCCAGCGATTCGGGACAATGGTGGGATCAGCCCCAGCATTTT. Translating gives CASDSGQWWDQPQHF.

The rearrangement links TRBV27 to TRBJ2-3; the match to TRBD2 covers 9 bases. The CDR3 loop spans 15 amino acids. Germline V gives CDR1 MNHEY, CDR2 SMNVEV (reference sequence). V was clipped by 3 bases and J by 6 bases; unmatched bases: 7. This CDR3 is CASSFERGASDTQYF. The CDR3 DNA reads as TGTGCCAGCAGTTTTGAGCGGGGGGCGTCCGATACGCAGTATTTT.

The chain couples TRBV12-3 or TRBV12-4 to TRBJ1-1; the D is unclear. There are 11 residues in the CDR3. Trimming stripped 1 base from V and 10 bases from J, with 7 bases between. CDR3 nucleotides: TGTGCCAGCAGTTTAGGACGGGGAGCTTTCTTT. It specifies CASSLGRGAFF.